This TCR beta chain was found in a study of human T cells and chemical hapten exposure. Across the study: Application of 0.01% DPC to the upper back was done by patch test, with a reading at 6 days. Study-level findings and limits: In comparison with controls, expanded TCRs gave rise to a significantly larger number of large CDR3 similarity clusters.

On this clonotype: Its antigen is undetermined.

V was shortened by 0 bases and J by 8 bases, with 14 bases between the two germline ends. The V gene's germline CDR1 is SGHDT and CDR2 YYEEEE. This CDR3 has 15 amino acids. MiXCR, run by TCRdb on the RACE reads, gives a single entry per CDR3 protein. The sample shows roughly 100,000 distinct CDR3 sequences, 12% of them seen only once. Described time point: pre-sensitization, week 0. Treatment of the sample: therapeutic diphenylcyclopropenone sensitization with weekly scalp DPC. Phlebotomy was performed prior to application of every patch test. The starting material was whole blood, obtained in connection with sensitization to the hapten diphenylcyclopropenone (DPC). This TCR was sampled from a woman in her 50s with alopecia areata. Some clones in this sample may be carry-over from other donors' samples. This sequence joins TRBV5-6 and TRBJ1-4; D might be TRBD1 (5 bases). CDR3 bases: TGTGCCAGCAGCTTGGGGACCGCCCGGGGCGAAAAACTGTTTTTT. Its translation is CASSLGTARGEKLFF.